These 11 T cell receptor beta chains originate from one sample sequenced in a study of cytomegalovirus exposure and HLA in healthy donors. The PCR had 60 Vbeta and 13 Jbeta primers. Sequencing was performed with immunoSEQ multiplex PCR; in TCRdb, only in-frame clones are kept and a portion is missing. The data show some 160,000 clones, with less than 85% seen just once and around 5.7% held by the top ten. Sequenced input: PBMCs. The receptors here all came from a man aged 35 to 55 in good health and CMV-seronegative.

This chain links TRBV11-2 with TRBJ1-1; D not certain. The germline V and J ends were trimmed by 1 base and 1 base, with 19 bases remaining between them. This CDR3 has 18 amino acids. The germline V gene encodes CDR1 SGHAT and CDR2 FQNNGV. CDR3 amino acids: CASSLAWSRSNKNTEAFF. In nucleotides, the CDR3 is TGTGCCAGCAGCTTAGCATGGTCCCGGAGCAACAAGAACACTGAAGCTTTCTTT.

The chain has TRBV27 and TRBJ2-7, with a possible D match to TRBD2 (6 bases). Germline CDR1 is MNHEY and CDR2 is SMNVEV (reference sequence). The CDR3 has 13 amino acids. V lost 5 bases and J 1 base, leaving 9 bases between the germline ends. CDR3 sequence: CASSLSGSYEQYF. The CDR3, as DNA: TGTGCCAGCAGTCTTAGCGGATCCTACGAGCAGTACTTC.

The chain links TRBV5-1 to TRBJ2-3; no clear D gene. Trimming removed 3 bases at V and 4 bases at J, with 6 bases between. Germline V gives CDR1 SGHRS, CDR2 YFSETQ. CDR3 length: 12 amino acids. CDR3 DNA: TGCGCCAGCAGCTCGTTCGCAGATACGCAGTATTTT. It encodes CASSSFADTQYF.

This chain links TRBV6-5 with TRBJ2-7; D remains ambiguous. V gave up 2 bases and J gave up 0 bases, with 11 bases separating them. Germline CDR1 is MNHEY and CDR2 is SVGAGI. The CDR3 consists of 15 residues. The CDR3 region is CASSYGDTFSYEQYF. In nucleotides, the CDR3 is TGTGCCAGCAGTTACGGTGACACCTTCTCCTACGAGCAGTACTTC.

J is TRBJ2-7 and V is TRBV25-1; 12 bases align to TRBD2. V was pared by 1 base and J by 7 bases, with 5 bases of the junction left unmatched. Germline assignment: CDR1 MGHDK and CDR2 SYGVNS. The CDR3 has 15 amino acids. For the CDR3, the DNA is TGTGCCAGCAGTGAATGGACTAGCGGGATGGGAGAGCAGTACTTC. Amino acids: CASSEWTSGMGEQYF.

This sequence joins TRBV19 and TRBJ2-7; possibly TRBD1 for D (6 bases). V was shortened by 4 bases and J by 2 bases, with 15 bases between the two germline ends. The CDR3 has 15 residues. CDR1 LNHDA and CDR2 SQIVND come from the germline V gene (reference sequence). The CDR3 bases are TGTGCCAGTAGTAGCGGACAGATAAGCACCTACGAGCAGTACTTC. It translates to CASSSGQISTYEQYF.

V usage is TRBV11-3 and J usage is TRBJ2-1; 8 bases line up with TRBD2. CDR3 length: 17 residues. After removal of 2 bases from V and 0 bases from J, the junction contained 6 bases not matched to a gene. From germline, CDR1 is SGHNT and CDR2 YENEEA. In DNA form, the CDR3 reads TGTGCCAGCAGCTTATTTGCGGGAGGCTACTCCTACAATGAGCAGTTCTTC. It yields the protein CASSLFAGGYSYNEQFF.

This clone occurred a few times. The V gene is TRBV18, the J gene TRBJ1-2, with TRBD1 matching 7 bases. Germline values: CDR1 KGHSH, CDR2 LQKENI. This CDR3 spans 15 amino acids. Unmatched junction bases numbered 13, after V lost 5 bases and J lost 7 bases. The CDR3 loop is CASSVGTDLSIGYTF. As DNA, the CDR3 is TGTGCCAGCTCAGTGGGGACAGACCTATCTATTGGCTACACCTTC.

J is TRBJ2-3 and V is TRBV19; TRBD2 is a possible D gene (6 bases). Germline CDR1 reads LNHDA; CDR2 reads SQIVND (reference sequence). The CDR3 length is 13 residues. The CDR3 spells CASAGTSTDTQYF. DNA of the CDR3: TGTGCTTCTGCGGGAACTAGCACAGATACGCAGTATTTT. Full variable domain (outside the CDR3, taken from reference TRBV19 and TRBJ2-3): DGGITQSPKYLFRKEGQNVTLSCEQNLNHDAMYWYRQDPGQGLRLIYYSQIVNDFQKGDIAEGYSVSREKKESFPLTVTSAQKNPTAFYLCASAGTSTDTQYFGPGTRLTVL.

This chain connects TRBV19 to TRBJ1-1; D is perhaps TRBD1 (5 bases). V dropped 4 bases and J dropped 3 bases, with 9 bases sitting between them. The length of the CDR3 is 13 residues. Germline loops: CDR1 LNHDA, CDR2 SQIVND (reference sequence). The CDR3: CASSTGGDTEAFF. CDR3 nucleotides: TGTGCCAGTAGTACCGGGGGGGACACTGAAGCTTTCTTT.

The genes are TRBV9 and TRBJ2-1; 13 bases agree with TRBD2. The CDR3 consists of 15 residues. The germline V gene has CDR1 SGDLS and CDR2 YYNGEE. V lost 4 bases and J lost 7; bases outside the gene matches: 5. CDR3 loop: CASSTGTSGVNEQFF. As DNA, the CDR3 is TGTGCCAGCAGCACCGGGACTAGCGGGGTGAATGAGCAGTTCTTC.